The 21 T cell receptor beta chains below come from one sample, sequenced in a study of T cells in Graves' hyperthyroidism and ophthalmopathy. Amplification of TCR beta CDR3 regions was performed using RNA transcripts as template. A first-round RT-PCR of the TCR CDR3 used the HTBI primer set. TCRdb reprocessed the multiplex PCR reads with MiXCR, giving one entry per CDR3 protein. The sample records fewer than 400,000 distinct CDR3 sequences, more than 15% being singletons. Sequenced material: blood. The receptors originated from a woman younger than 30 with Graves' hyperthyroidism that later progressed to Graves' ophthalmopathy.

In its sample, this clonotype was seen a few times. The chain is built from TRBV13 and TRBJ2-1, with 12 bases matching TRBD1. Germline CDR1 PRHDT, CDR2 FYEKMQ (reference sequence). V was pared by 5 bases and J by 5 bases, with 10 bases of the junction left unmatched. The CDR3 is 17 residues long. In DNA form, the CDR3 reads TGTGCCAGCAGCGGGGACAGGGGGCTGTCTCGTCACAATGAGCAGTTCTTC. This encodes CASSGDRGLSRHNEQFF.

This clonotype was observed at least ten times. CDR3 loop: CAWSARTGRTGELFF. In DNA form, the CDR3 reads TGTGCCTGGAGTGCTCGGACAGGGCGCACCGGGGAGCTGTTTTTT. This rearrangement joins TRBV30 to TRBJ2-2; TRBD1 matches 8 bases. The V gene end was trimmed by 1 base and the J gene end by 4 bases; junction bases not matched to a gene: 5. This CDR3 spans 15 amino acids. From germline, CDR1 is GTSNPN and CDR2 SVGIG (reference sequence).

This clonotype was seen ten or more times. The chain recombines TRBV9 with TRBJ2-3; D remains unclear. The CDR3 has 16 amino acids. Per germline, CDR1 SGDLS and CDR2 YYNGEE. Trimming stripped 4 bases from V and 0 bases from J, with 15 bases between. CDR3 bases: TGTGCCAGCAGCCCCCCCGGCGGACCAAGCACAGATACGCAGTATTTT. This codes for CASSPPGGPSTDTQYF.

At least ten counts were recorded for this clonotype. This sequence joins TRBV11-1 and TRBJ2-1; the match to TRBD1 covers 9 bases. Trimming at V came to 3 bases and at J to 0 bases, leaving 9 bases not matched to a gene. The germline V gene has CDR1 SGHAT and CDR2 FQDESV (reference sequence). The CDR3 extends over 18 amino acids. The CDR3 is CASSFRDRDPSSYNEQFF. The DNA for the CDR3 is TGTGCCAGCAGCTTCCGGGACAGGGATCCCAGCTCCTACAATGAGCAGTTCTTC.

In this sample, this clonotype turned up many times. CDR3 coding DNA: TGTGCCAGCAGTTTCTCCGGACTAGCAGGTGGTGAGCAGTTCTTC. Translation: CASSFSGLAGGEQFF. The rearrangement uses TRBV12-3 or TRBV12-4 and TRBJ2-1, with 8 bases identical to TRBD2. CDR3 length: 15 amino acids. Unmatched junction bases numbered 10, after V lost 3 bases and J lost 9 bases.

CDR3 nucleotide sequence: TGTGCCTGGAGGAAACCCTCTGGAAACACCATATATTTT. As protein: CAWRKPSGNTIYF. The rearrangement links TRBV30 to TRBJ1-3; D unresolved. Trimming pared 3 bases from V and 0 bases from J, leaving 6 bases between. There are 13 residues in the CDR3. CDR1 and CDR2 from the germline V gene are GTSNPN and SVGIG (reference sequence).

This clonotype was recorded at least ten times. J is TRBJ2-5 and V is TRBV15; 13 nucleotides align to TRBD2. CDR3 length: 16 amino acids. With V trimmed by 0 bases and J by 10 bases, 8 bases remained unmatched. Germline CDR1 and CDR2: LNHNV and YYDKDF (reference sequence). The DNA of the CDR3 is TGTGCCACCAGCAGAGATTGGACTAGCGGGAGTGGGGTCCAGTACTTC. It specifies CATSRDWTSGSGVQYF.

This clonotype was observed at least ten times. The genes are TRBV7-9 and TRBJ1-4; D unresolved. CDR3 length: 12 residues. Germline V gene sequence: CDR1 SEHNR, CDR2 FQNEAQ (reference sequence). Between the trimmed V and J ends, which lost 5 bases and 7 bases, there was a span of 8 bases. The CDR3 loop is CASSLTREKLFF. The CDR3 DNA is TGTGCCAGCAGCCTGACCCGTGAAAAACTGTTTTTT.

This clonotype was recorded many times. V and J are TRBV27 and TRBJ2-1; 10 nucleotides agree with TRBD2. Germline V gene sequence: CDR1 MNHEY, CDR2 SMNVEV (reference sequence). J lost 3 bases, V lost 3 bases, and 5 bases had no gene match. The CDR3 runs 16 residues. DNA of the CDR3: TGTGCCAGCAGTTTTGGGCTAGCGGGAGACTACAATGAGCAGTTCTTC. Its translation: CASSFGLAGDYNEQFF.

The chain carries TRBV28 and TRBJ2-2, with no clear D. CDR3 size: 16 residues. The germline V gene encodes CDR1 MDHEN and CDR2 SYDVKM. Trimming left V 3 bases short and J 1 base short, with 12 bases between. The CDR3 nucleotides are TGTGCCAGCAGTTTCGGCGCAGTCCGGAACACCGGGGAGCTGTTTTTT. As protein: CASSFGAVRNTGELFF.

Remarks on this clonotype: A much larger clone sits a single nucleotide away, making a read error possible. The CDR3 sequence: CASTGAGQYNEQFF. CDR3 coding DNA: TGTGCCAGCACGGGGGCGGGACAGTACAATGAGCAGTTCTTC. V and J are TRBV28 and TRBJ2-1; D is possibly TRBD1 (7 bases). The CDR3 sequence is 14 residues long. CDR1 is MDHEN, CDR2 SYDVKM, per germline. V gave up 7 bases and J gave up 4 bases, with 14 bases separating them.

This clonotype was seen at least ten times. The chain combines TRBV20-1 with TRBJ1-1, with no clear D. Trimming pared 0 bases from V and 0 bases from J, leaving 11 bases between. The CDR3 runs to 15 residues. Germline lookup yields CDR1 DFQATT and CDR2 SNEGSKA (reference sequence). The CDR3 loop reads CSARDDKKLNTEAFF. The DNA for the CDR3 is TGCAGTGCTAGAGATGATAAAAAACTGAACACTGAAGCTTTCTTT.

This clonotype appeared many times. The chain joins TRBV24-1 to TRBJ2-3, with D possibly matching TRBD2 (7 bases). CDR1 is KGHDR, CDR2 SFDVKD, per germline. V lost 4 bases and J 0 bases, leaving 19 bases between the germline ends. This CDR3 comprises 18 residues. The CDR3 DNA sequence: TGTGCCACCAGTGACCGGCGGAGGGGGACTAAGAGCACAGATACGCAGTATTTT. Translated, it gives CATSDRRRGTKSTDTQYF.

This clonotype has ten or more counts. The V and J genes are TRBV12-3 or TRBV12-4 and TRBJ1-2; 12 nucleotides align to TRBD1. The length of the CDR3 is 14 residues. J lost 4 bases, V lost 9 bases, and 6 bases had no gene match. The CDR3 nucleotides are TGTGCCAGTTTGGGGACAGGGGGCCTCTATGGCTACACCTTC. This translates into CASLGTGGLYGYTF.

This clonotype was detected only a few times. This sequence joins TRBV7-9 and TRBJ1-5; TRBD1 aligns across 10 bases. The CDR3 has 17 amino acids. After removal of 2 bases from V and 5 bases from J, the junction contained 9 bases not matched to a gene. Germline loops: CDR1 SEHNR, CDR2 FQNEAQ (reference sequence). In nucleotides, the CDR3 is TGTGCCAGCAGCTTACATCCTTCGACAGGGGGCGATCAGCCCCAGCATTTT. It codes for CASSLHPSTGGDQPQHF.

The sample holds many counts of this clonotype. The chain uses TRBV13 and TRBJ2-1, with D perhaps being TRBD1 or TRBD2 (5 bases each). CDR1 PRHDT and CDR2 FYEKMQ come from the germline V gene (reference sequence). With 5 bases removed from V and 2 bases from J, the gap between germline ends came to 22 bases. CDR3 size: 18 residues. The CDR3 coding sequence is TGTGCCAGCAGCGTCGGCCACCCTTGGGACGGAGCCTACAATGAGCAGTTCTTC. This encodes CASSVGHPWDGAYNEQFF.

The chain is built from TRBV7-6 and TRBJ2-5; possibly TRBD1 for D (5 bases). The V end was cut by 5 bases, the J end by 2 bases, with 18 bases between. Germline lookup yields CDR1 SGHVS and CDR2 FNYEAQ. The CDR3 loop spans 16 amino acids. CDR3 sequence reads: CASSPRPPSGQETQYF. CDR3 DNA sequence: TGTGCCAGCAGCCCGAGACCACCTTCAGGGCAAGAGACCCAGTACTTC.

This rearrangement joins TRBV28 to TRBJ2-4; 7 bases agree with TRBD1. The CDR3 covers 14 residues. Germline V gene data show CDR1 as MDHEN and CDR2 as SYDVKM. J was trimmed by 5 bases and V by 5 bases; bases with no gene match: 6. CDR3 amino acids: CASSTRDRENIQYF. The CDR3 region has the DNA TGTGCCAGCAGTACCCGGGACAGAGAAAACATTCAGTACTTC.

This clonotype was seen ten or more times. The chain employs TRBV20-1 and TRBJ2-5, with TRBD2 matching over 7 bases. There are 15 residues in the CDR3. Germline lookup yields CDR1 DFQATT and CDR2 SNEGSKA (reference sequence). V lost 0 bases, J lost 3 bases, and 7 bases stayed unmatched. For the CDR3, the DNA is TGCAGTGCTAGAGATTTAGGGACTAACAAAGAGACCCAGTACTTC. This translates into CSARDLGTNKETQYF.

About this clonotype itself: Being one base from a much bigger clone, this may be a read error. V gene TRBV6-1 combines with J gene TRBJ2-3; D remains unclear. The CDR3 sequence is 14 residues long. The germline V gene encodes CDR1 MNHNS and CDR2 SASEGT. CDR3 amino acids: CAGSERSGTDTQYF. In DNA, the CDR3 is TGTGCCGGCAGTGAAAGGTCGGGCACAGATACGCAGTATTTT.

On this clonotype: One end of the junction is discordant with germline, which a read error may explain. This chain uses TRBV6-1 with TRBJ2-2; D may correspond to TRBD1 or TRBD2 (5 bases each). This CDR3 has 19 residues. Per the germline V gene, CDR1 is MNHNS and CDR2 is SASEGT. The CDR3 region has the DNA TGTGCCAGCAGCCCCCGGGACGCATACACAATCGGGAACACCGGGGAGCTGCTTTTT. The encoded protein is CASSPRDAYTIGNTGELLF.